Listed below are T cell receptor beta chains from one sample, sequenced in a study of shared clonotypes between healthy human individuals. Assay: immunoSEQ multiplex PCR; the TCRdb copy retains only in-frame clones and omits some. The sample holds hundreds of thousands of clones, less than 98% seen once. Sequencing used naive CD4+ T cells sorted from blood. The receptors stem from a woman aged 25 to 39 in good health. The CDR3 runs from the conserved cysteine through the conserved F or W. The D gene is left open where the match is weak. Some rows have no size entry. The others give once, few or many, or a class for an expanded clone.

d_gene: .
j_gene: TRBJ2-6
abundance: .
v_gene: TRBV6-5
CDR3nt: TGTGCCAGCAGCAAGGAGTTGGGGGGGGCCAACGTCCTGACTTTC
CDR3aa: CASSKELGGANVLTF

d_gene: TRBD2
j_gene: TRBJ2-1
abundance: .
v_gene: TRBV4-1
CDR3nt: TGCGCCAGCAGCCAAGTGATCCAGCGGGAGTACAATGAGCAGTTCTTC
CDR3aa: CASSQVIQREYNEQFF

d_gene: .
j_gene: TRBJ1-2
abundance: .
v_gene: TRBV10-3
CDR3nt: TGTGCCATCAGTGATGCAAGCCAGGGATCGGGGGGCTACACCTTC
CDR3aa: CAISDASQGSGGYTF

d_gene: .
j_gene: TRBJ1-4
abundance: .
v_gene: TRBV7-8
CDR3nt: TGTGCCAGCAGCTCACGCAGGACGGGGGTTATTGAAAAACTGTTTTTT
CDR3aa: CASSSRRTGVIEKLFF

d_gene: .
j_gene: TRBJ1-1
abundance: .
v_gene: TRBV29-1
CDR3nt: TGCAGCGTTACACCGAGGACGAGGAACACTGAAGCTTTCTTT
CDR3aa: CSVTPRTRNTEAFF

d_gene: TRBD2
j_gene: TRBJ2-7
abundance: .
v_gene: TRBV2
CDR3nt: TGTGCCAGCAGGACGACTAGCGGGAGTTACGAGCAGTACTTC
CDR3aa: CASRTTSGSYEQYF

d_gene: .
j_gene: TRBJ1-1
abundance: .
v_gene: TRBV7-8
CDR3nt: TGTGCCAGCAGCTTACCCCCAGTAGGTGAAGCTTTCTTT
CDR3aa: CASSLPPVGEAFF

d_gene: .
j_gene: TRBJ2-3
abundance: .
v_gene: TRBV28
CDR3nt: TGTGCCAGCAGTTTCCGTGGGGGGCGCTTATCTCCCGTTCCAAGAGATACGCAGTATTTT
CDR3aa: CASSFRGGRLSPVPRDTQYF

d_gene: TRBD1
j_gene: TRBJ1-3
abundance: .
v_gene: TRBV28
CDR3nt: TGTGCCAGCAGTCGGACAGGGGCGGCAAACACCATATATTTT
CDR3aa: CASSRTGAANTIYF

d_gene: .
j_gene: TRBJ2-7
abundance: .
v_gene: TRBV21-1
CDR3nt: TGTGCCAGCATAGACACAGACTACGAGCAGTACTTC
CDR3aa: CASIDTDYEQYF

d_gene: .
j_gene: TRBJ2-5
abundance: .
v_gene: TRBV28
CDR3nt: TGTGCCAGCAGTTTTATTCGGGCTCAAGAGACCCAGTACTTC
CDR3aa: CASSFIRAQETQYF

d_gene: TRBD1
j_gene: TRBJ2-4
abundance: .
v_gene: TRBV6-5
CDR3nt: TGTGCCAGCAGTCGGGCCGGGACAGTTGGTATTCAGTACTTC
CDR3aa: CASSRAGTVGIQYF

d_gene: .
j_gene: TRBJ2-7
abundance: .
v_gene: TRBV7-9
CDR3nt: TGTGCCAGCAGCTTATTCGGAACTAGACCCGAGCAGTACTTC
CDR3aa: CASSLFGTRPEQYF

d_gene: .
j_gene: TRBJ2-3
abundance: .
v_gene: TRBV14
CDR3nt: TGTGCCAGCAGCCAACGTAGCCTGCCGCAGTATTTT
CDR3aa: CASSQRSLPQYF

d_gene: .
j_gene: TRBJ1-4
abundance: .
v_gene: TRBV21-1
CDR3nt: TGTGCCAGCAGCGGTCTGGACAGTCTTAATGAAAAACTGTTTTTT
CDR3aa: CASSGLDSLNEKLFF

d_gene: .
j_gene: TRBJ1-4
abundance: .
v_gene: TRBV19
CDR3nt: TGTGCCAGTAGTATCCCCGGCGAAAAACTGTTTTTT
CDR3aa: CASSIPGEKLFF

d_gene: TRBD1
j_gene: TRBJ2-5
abundance: .
v_gene: TRBV11-1
CDR3nt: TGTGCCAGCAGCGGCCGAGAGGGGGCACGTGGAGAGACCCAGTACTTC
CDR3aa: CASSGREGARGETQYF

d_gene: .
j_gene: TRBJ2-2
abundance: .
v_gene: TRBV6-5
CDR3nt: TGTGCCAGCAGTTACGCCGGGGTACCGAACACCGGGGAGCTGTTTTTT
CDR3aa: CASSYAGVPNTGELFF

d_gene: .
j_gene: TRBJ2-5
abundance: .
v_gene: TRBV2
CDR3nt: TGTGCCAGCAGCAGGGGTGAGACCCAGTACTTC
CDR3aa: CASSRGETQYF

d_gene: TRBD2
j_gene: TRBJ2-2
abundance: once
v_gene: TRBV4-1
CDR3nt: TGCGCCAGCAGCCAAGTAGCCAGCGGGAGGGCCCTGATCGACACCGGGGAGCTGTTTTTT
CDR3aa: CASSQVASGRALIDTGELFF

d_gene: TRBD2
j_gene: TRBJ2-7
abundance: .
v_gene: TRBV27
CDR3nt: TGTGCCAGCAGCAAGCTAGCGGGAGAGATCTACGAGCAGTACTTC
CDR3aa: CASSKLAGEIYEQYF

d_gene: .
j_gene: TRBJ1-5
abundance: .
v_gene: TRBV19
CDR3nt: TGTGCCAGTAGTATATGGAACAATCAGCCCCAGCATTTT
CDR3aa: CASSIWNNQPQHF

d_gene: TRBD1
j_gene: TRBJ2-7
abundance: .
v_gene: TRBV5-1
CDR3nt: TGCGCCAGCAGCGAAGCCGGGACAGAGACCTACGAGCAGTACTTC
CDR3aa: CASSEAGTETYEQYF

d_gene: .
j_gene: TRBJ2-2
abundance: .
v_gene: TRBV2
CDR3nt: TGTGCCAGCAATAGCCCAATTACCGGGGAGCTGTTTTTT
CDR3aa: CASNSPITGELFF

d_gene: .
j_gene: TRBJ2-1
abundance: .
v_gene: TRBV5-4
CDR3nt: TGTGCCAGCAGCTTGGCTGTGGTGACTGACACCTACAATGAGCAGTTCTTC
CDR3aa: CASSLAVVTDTYNEQFF

d_gene: .
j_gene: TRBJ2-3
abundance: .
v_gene: TRBV19
CDR3nt: TGTGCCAGTATAGGCAGGGGGAGGACAGATACGCAGTATTTT
CDR3aa: CASIGRGRTDTQYF

d_gene: TRBD1
j_gene: TRBJ2-7
abundance: .
v_gene: TRBV19
CDR3nt: TGTGCCAGTAGTAGGGACAGGGGCGAGCAGTACTTC
CDR3aa: CASSRDRGEQYF